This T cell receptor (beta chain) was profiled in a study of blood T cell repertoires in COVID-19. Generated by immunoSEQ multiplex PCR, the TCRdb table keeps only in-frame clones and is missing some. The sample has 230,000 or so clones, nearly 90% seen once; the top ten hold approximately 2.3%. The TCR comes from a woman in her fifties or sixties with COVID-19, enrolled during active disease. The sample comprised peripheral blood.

The CDR3 nucleotides read TGTGCCAGCAGCCCCGGACGGACTGCTGGGGCCAACGTCCTGACTTTC. Its protein product is CASSPGRTAGANVLTF. This chain uses TRBV11-2 with TRBJ2-6, with D maybe TRBD2 (5 bases). Trimming removed 5 bases from V and 2 bases from J, with 13 bases in between. Per germline, CDR1 SGHAT and CDR2 FQNNGV. This CDR3 has 16 residues.